The 17 T cell receptor beta chains reported below all come from one sample, sequenced in a study of blood T cell repertoires in COVID-19. Assay: immunoSEQ multiplex PCR; the TCRdb copy retains only in-frame clones and omits some. The table lists 100,000 to 150,000 clones, around 90% of them singletons. Sequencing was performed on peripheral blood. The receptor set was obtained from a woman aged 60 to 75 with COVID-19, enrolled during active disease.

The rearrangement links TRBV10-3 to TRBJ1-1; D ambiguous. In germline, CDR1 is ENHRY, CDR2 SYGVKD. V lost 0 bases, J lost 1 base, and 9 bases lay in between. The CDR3 is 15 amino acids. CDR3 bases: TGTGCCATCAGTGAGTCCGGAGGTCCGAACACTGAAGCTTTCTTT. Translation gives CAISESGGPNTEAFF.

The gene calls are TRBV9 and TRBJ2-3; 9 nucleotides match TRBD2. In germline, CDR1 is SGDLS, CDR2 YYNGEE. This CDR3 is 15 amino acids long. Germline trimming cut 0 bases from V and 1 base from J; bases unmatched to any gene: 0. The DNA of the CDR3 is TGTGCCAGCAGCGTAGGGACTAGCGGCACAGATACGCAGTATTTT. Translating it yields CASSVGTSGTDTQYF. Drawing the rest from reference TRBV9 and TRBJ2-3, the complete variable domain is DSGVTQTPKHLITATGQRVTLRCSPRSGDLSVYWYQQSLDQGLQFLIQYYNGEERAKGNILERFSAQQFPDLHSELNLSSLELGDSALYFCASSVGTSGTDTQYFGPGTRLTVL.

Only a few counts were recorded for this clone. The chain carries TRBV7-2 and TRBJ2-3, with a weak D call TRBD2 (5 bases). Germline CDR1 is SGHTA and CDR2 is FQGNSA. CDR3 length: 15 amino acids. The V end lost 7 bases, the J end lost 1 base, and 15 bases lay between the germline ends. The CDR3 loop is CASTGLRVGTDTQYF. In DNA form, the CDR3 reads TGTGCCAGCACCGGACTTAGAGTTGGCACAGATACGCAGTATTTT.

The chain recombines TRBV6-5 with TRBJ1-1; possible D gene TRBD1, 5 bases. Looked up from germline, CDR1 is MNHEY and CDR2 is SVGAGI. Trimming removed 7 bases at V and 11 bases at J, with 14 bases between. The CDR3 has 11 residues. CDR3 amino acids: CASKHQGGAFF. Here the CDR3 DNA reads TGTGCCAGCAAACACCAGGGAGGGGCTTTCTTT.

The chain combines TRBV6-5 with TRBJ2-1; possible D gene TRBD1, 5 bases. The CDR3 has 15 residues. With 8 bases removed from V and 2 bases from J, the gap between germline ends came to 16 bases. Germline CDR1 MNHEY, CDR2 SVGAGI. This CDR3 reads CASQLGQATYNEQFF. The CDR3 DNA is TGTGCCAGCCAGTTGGGGCAGGCCACCTACAATGAGCAGTTCTTC.

J is TRBJ2-1 and V is TRBV30, with 7 nucleotides matching TRBD2. V trimming: 3 bases; J trimming: 14 bases; junction bases outside the gene matches: 7. The CDR3 has 11 amino acids. Germline assignment: CDR1 GTSNPN and CDR2 SVGIG (reference sequence). In nucleotides, the CDR3 is TGTGCCTGGAGCGCGGGGGTCTCCGAGTTCTTC. Translation gives CAWSAGVSEFF.

V usage is TRBV7-9 and J usage is TRBJ2-3; TRBD1 is a possible D gene (6 bases). V was trimmed by 2 bases and J by 0 bases, leaving 9 bases between them. Germline V gene sequence: CDR1 SEHNR, CDR2 FQNEAQ (reference sequence). The CDR3 runs to 15 residues. The CDR3 reads CASSLRQVSTDTQYF. In nucleotides, the CDR3 is TGTGCCAGCAGCTTAAGACAGGTCAGCACAGATACGCAGTATTTT.

The chain uses TRBV9 and TRBJ1-3; D perhaps matches TRBD1 (6 bases). This CDR3 is 17 amino acids long. Germline CDR1 SGDLS, CDR2 YYNGEE. Between the trimmed V and J ends, which lost 0 bases and 4 bases, there was a span of 17 bases. CDR3 sequence: CASSVGQLQGSGNTIYF. CDR3 nucleotide sequence: TGTGCCAGCAGCGTAGGGCAGCTACAGGGATCCGGAAACACCATATATTTT. Drawing the rest from reference TRBV9 and TRBJ1-3, the complete variable domain is DSGVTQTPKHLITATGQRVTLRCSPRSGDLSVYWYQQSLDQGLQFLIQYYNGEERAKGNILERFSAQQFPDLHSELNLSSLELGDSALYFCASSVGQLQGSGNTIYFGEGSWLTVV.

The sample holds a few counts of this clone. The gene calls are TRBV6-2 or TRBV6-3 and TRBJ1-2; D remains unclear. Germline CDR1 is MNHEY and CDR2 is SVGEGT. The CDR3 runs 16 residues. V lost 5 bases and J lost 4, with 20 bases in between. The CDR3 sequence: CASSPGRRMGGYGYTF. CDR3 in DNA: TGTGCCAGCAGTCCCGGTAGGAGGATGGGCGGCTATGGCTACACCTTC.

The chain joins TRBV7-6 to TRBJ2-1, with TRBD1 identical over 7 bases. J gave up 2 bases and V 3 bases, and 7 bases lay outside the gene matches. Germline V CDR1 and CDR2: SGHVS, FNYEAQ. The CDR3 has 16 amino acids. The DNA of the CDR3 is TGTGCCAGCAGCTTCCTGCTGCAGGGGGCCTACAATGAGCAGTTCTTC. This encodes CASSFLLQGAYNEQFF.

This chain uses TRBV7-3 with TRBJ1-2, with a tentative D call TRBD1 (5 bases). V was shortened by 1 base and J by 2 bases, with 17 bases between the two germline ends. The CDR3 has 17 residues. Germline V gene lookup returns CDR1 SGHTA and CDR2 FQGTGA. CDR3 amino acids: CASSLNAGGTTNYGYTF. The DNA of the CDR3 is TGTGCCAGCAGCTTAAACGCTGGGGGGACCACGAACTATGGCTACACCTTC.

The rearrangement links TRBV19 to TRBJ1-5; TRBD1 matches at 7 bases. This CDR3 has 14 amino acids. Germline assignment: CDR1 LNHDA and CDR2 SQIVND (reference sequence). J gave up 1 base and V 6 bases, and 3 bases lay outside the gene matches. CDR3 in amino acids: CASSSRGSNQPQHF. CDR3 DNA sequence: TGTGCCAGTAGCTCCAGGGGGAGCAATCAGCCCCAGCATTTT.

The J gene is TRBJ2-1, the V gene TRBV24-1, with 10 nucleotides matching TRBD1. Germline V lookup: CDR1 KGHDR, CDR2 SFDVKD. CDR3 size: 17 residues. With V trimmed by 3 bases and J by 9 bases, 13 bases remained unmatched. In DNA, the CDR3 is TGTGCCACCAGTGATCCGCGGTCGGACAGGGGGTCCGGTGAGCAGTTCTTC. It yields the protein CATSDPRSDRGSGEQFF.

The chain employs TRBV9 and TRBJ2-5; TRBD2 is a possible D gene (6 bases). The germline gives CDR1 SGDLS, CDR2 YYNGEE. The CDR3 covers 14 residues. Deletions cut 0 bases from V and 4 bases from J, with 10 bases between. The CDR3 sequence: CASSVVPGGETQYF. The DNA for the CDR3 is TGTGCCAGCAGCGTAGTTCCCGGGGGAGAGACCCAGTACTTC.

The rearrangement joins TRBV9 to TRBJ1-2, with 8 bases identical to TRBD1. Germline loops: CDR1 SGDLS, CDR2 YYNGEE. The CDR3 is made up of 15 amino acids. V lost 4 bases to trimming and J lost 0 bases; unmatched junction nucleotides: 5. DNA of the CDR3: TGTGCCAGCAGCACCAGGGGGCTAACTAACTATGGCTACACCTTC. Its translation: CASSTRGLTNYGYTF.

J is TRBJ1-5 and V is TRBV19; D perhaps matches TRBD1 (6 bases). V gave up 1 base and J gave up 5 bases, with 6 bases separating them. Germline V lookup: CDR1 LNHDA, CDR2 SQIVND (reference sequence). This CDR3 has 13 residues. CDR3 DNA sequence: TGTGCCAGTAGTATAGCAGGGGATCAGCCCCAGCATTTT. It codes for CASSIAGDQPQHF.

This sequence joins TRBV4-1 and TRBJ1-2; 7 bases are shared with TRBD1. The V gene end was trimmed by 1 base and the J gene end by 3 bases; junction bases not matched to a gene: 5. CDR3 length: 15 amino acids. Germline V gene data show CDR1 as MGHRA and CDR2 as YSYEKL. The CDR3 nucleotides are TGCGCCAGCAGCCAAGGTTTCCAGGGGGACTATGGCTACACCTTC. The encoded protein is CASSQGFQGDYGYTF.